This T cell receptor (beta chain) stems from a study of OX40 agonist ivuxolimab in advanced cancers. Background for the entire study: Ivuxolimab, which targeted the costimulatory receptor OX40 (CD134), was an agonistic, fully human IgG2 monoclonal antibody. Intravenous ivuxolimab was administered to patients every 2 weeks at six dose levels: 0.01, 0.1, 0.3, 1.5, 3 and 10 mg/kg. Partial responses occurred in three dose-escalation patients: two with cutaneous melanoma and one with hepatocellular carcinoma. Patients were allowed to have had prior anti-PD-1, anti-PD-L1 or anti-CTLA-4 therapy, and 40% to 45% of the dose-escalation patients had been treated with checkpoint inhibitors. Among the approximately 50 dose-escalation patients, some 20 had hepatocellular carcinoma, 15 or so melanoma, 9 renal cell carcinoma and 9 head and neck cancer. The paper reports the monotherapy dose-escalation portion (N ≈ 52 patients) of the phase I ivuxolimab trial. The point of sequencing TCRbeta in the periphery was to test whether ivuxolimab changed TCR sequence diversity and drove clonal T-cell expansion. In the dose-escalation cohort, 82.7% of patients were male, and the mean age was approximately 55 years, with a range of roughly 20 to 85.

A single count supports this clone. Its recognized antigen is unknown. One base away there is no much larger clone; base qualities are not given. General findings and caveats noted by the study authors: The antigen specificity of the peripheral T cells that underwent clonal expansion was not determined. After ivuxolimab, expanded clones were on average more numerous among CD8+ T cells than among CD4+ T cells. Low levels of normalized T-cell clonal expansion were also seen in some patients who did not respond. In the 0.1-3.0 mg/kg groups, partial responders were among the patients with the lowest normalized peripheral clonal expansion, particularly in CD8+ T cells. At doses of 0.1 to 3.0 mg/kg, clonal expansion of both CD4+ and CD8+ T cells in blood was seen between baseline and week 6.

Genomic DNA was extracted from sorted cells for sequencing of the TCRbeta CDR3 region. The immunoSEQ Assay was used to sequence the TCRbeta CDR3 regions. Not all clones reach the TCRdb copy of this immuneACCESS table, which keeps in-frame sequences only. Checked studies attribute under half of the gap to unresolved V genes and leave the rest unexplained. This sample holds 90,000 or so clones; about 87% were observed only once. The top ten constitute around 1.5% of the sample. The V and J ends are trimmed by 4 bases and 7 bases, leaving 21 bases between them. The CDR3 runs 16 residues from the cysteine to the phenylalanine. Of the read, only the CDR3 DNA is kept; its 48 bases are in frame from base 1. Taken from the germline V gene (reference sequence), the CDR1 and CDR2 loops are SGHNT and YYREEE. The trial excluded patients who had a history of autoimmune disease or who were on systemic immunosuppression. Peripheral blood for TCR sequencing was collected from all dose cohorts at baseline, on cycle 4 day 1, and on cycle 7 day 1. The samples were taken from a phase I, first-in-human, multicenter, open-label dose-escalation trial of ivuxolimab. Adults with locally advanced or metastatic melanoma, renal cell, hepatocellular, or head and neck squamous cell carcinoma were enrolled in the trial. Before TCR sequencing, CD4+ T cells and CD8+ T cells from peripheral blood were sorted into separate populations.

The chain is encoded by TRBV5-4 joined to TRBJ2-1; the D gene is not confidently resolved. Sequenced material: CD4+ or CD8+ T cells sorted from blood, taken in a trial of the OX40 agonist ivuxolimab. The TCR originated in an adult with an advanced solid tumor such as melanoma, head and neck, liver or kidney cancer. The CDR3 region reads CASSLNPRAMENEQFF. The DNA sequence is TGTGCCAGCAGCCTCAACCCACGGGCGATGGAGAATGAGCAGTTCTTC.